This T cell receptor beta chain was documented in a study of control samples from healthy donors and cancer patients. This table comes from immunoSEQ multiplex PCR, and its TCRdb copy is limited to in-frame clones, with some not included. The data hold roughly 98,000 clones, with approximately 78% observed a single time. The ends lost 5 bases at V and 5 bases at J; junction bases unmatched: 6. The CDR3 is 15 residues long. Germline CDR1 and CDR2: MNHEY and SMNVEV (reference sequence). The chain is built from TRBV27 and TRBJ2-1; 10 bases match TRBD1. Source material: blood. The source is a woman aged 55 to 70 in good health. In nucleotides, the CDR3 is TGTGCCAGCAGTAGGTGGACAGGGGGTAACAATGAGCAGTTCTTC. Translation gives CASSRWTGGNNEQFF.